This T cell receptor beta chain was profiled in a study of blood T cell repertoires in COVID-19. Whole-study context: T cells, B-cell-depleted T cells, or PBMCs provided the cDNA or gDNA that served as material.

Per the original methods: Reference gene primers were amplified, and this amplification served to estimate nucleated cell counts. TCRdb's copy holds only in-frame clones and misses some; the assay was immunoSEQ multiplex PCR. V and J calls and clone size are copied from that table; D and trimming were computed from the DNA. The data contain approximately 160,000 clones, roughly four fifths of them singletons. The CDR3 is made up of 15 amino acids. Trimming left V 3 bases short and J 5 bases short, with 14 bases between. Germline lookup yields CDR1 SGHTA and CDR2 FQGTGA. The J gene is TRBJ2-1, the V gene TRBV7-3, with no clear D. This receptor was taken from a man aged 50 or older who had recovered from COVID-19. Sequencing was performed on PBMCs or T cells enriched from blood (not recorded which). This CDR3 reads CASSLNSDTHNEQFF. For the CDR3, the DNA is TGTGCCAGCAGCTTGAATTCCGACACCCACAATGAGCAGTTCTTC.